This T cell receptor beta chain was observed in a study of robustness of blood B and T cell sequencing (dated by TCRdb to the late 2010s). Study-level background: The goal of the study was to find out how much peripheral blood is required to reliably describe the TCRbeta and IgG repertoires of an individual. TCRbeta and IgG repertoires were quantified in each of the 10 or so independently drawn blood samples. As technical replicates, two replicate TCRbeta cDNA libraries were made from one shared RNA pool taken from a single 10 ml draw.

Library preparation was by PCR. Sequencing was performed on an Illumina MiSeq. cDNA was synthesized with SMARTScribe reverse transcriptase and a 5' template-switch oligo that added a universal priming site. Each cDNA molecule was tagged by a 12-nucleotide random unique molecular identifier (UMI) carried on the template-switch oligo. During reverse transcription, TCRbeta transcripts were targeted using chain-specific reverse primers. Residual template-switch adapters were removed by uracil DNA glycosylase treatment, and cDNA was purified using a Qiagen MinElute kit. For the first PCR, roughly 20 cycles were run with KAPA HiFi HotStart ReadyMix and step-out primers, split across four 50 ul reactions. Products of the first-round PCR were gel-purified before additional amplification. Illumina Nextera adapters were attached in a second PCR of about 8 cycles, and the libraries were then purified and pooled. For each TCRbeta molecule, the UMI barcode was captured by a 50-nucleotide 5' read. For the original study's pipeline: Reads were grouped by UMI into consensus reads using the MIGEC toolkit. PEAR was used to merge forward and reverse consensus reads, producing the final reads. A custom decontamination script removed identical UMI-sequence pairs shared across libraries, treating them as cross-sample contamination. V(D)J assignment and CDR3 extraction were performed with MIGMAP, a wrapper around IgBLAST. A TCR clonotype was defined by an identical V gene, J gene and CDR3 amino acid sequence; no sequencing was done for CDR1 and CDR2. TCRdb ran its own pipeline on the public reads, namely fastp trimming at Q25 and MiXCR clone calling, and kept in-frame beta chains. Each CDR3 protein gets just one entry, which takes the most common genes and DNA from the rows behind it. What appears here as the V and J calls and clone size reflects TCRdb's work, not the paper's. The sample profile shows 1,500 to 2,000 distinct CDR3 sequences; around half of them were found once. The ten biggest clones cover 38% of the sample.

mRNA, which captures expressed receptors, was used instead of genomic DNA for quantification of TCRbeta repertoires. Without cell sorting, buffy coat leukocytes were collected into Trizol, and RNA was extracted using the Direct-zol RNA MiniPrep Plus kit. EDTA blood tubes were spun right away at 4 degrees C to separate plasma, buffy coat and red blood cells. This clonotype was detected only once. The clone's antigen remains unknown. Per-nucleotide qualities are absent, and no much larger clonotype sits a single base away. General study outcomes and caveats: Every single 10 ml sample contained the 1,000 most abundant TCRbeta clonotypes from the pooled draws. No improvement in the overlap of rare TCRbeta clonotypes was observed when tubes were pooled, implying that much larger blood volumes would be needed for rare TCRbeta clonotypes to be captured. Evidence of cross-contamination, likely caused by batch processing, was seen in one pair of TCRbeta libraries, and the UMI-sequence pairs shared between the two libraries were removed. EDTA tubes required immediate fractionation, limiting use in multi-site collections. Across technical replicate libraries, around 95% of the top 10,000 TCRbeta clonotypes in one library were also found in the other. When 3 or 4 tubes (roughly 26-40 ml blood) were combined, saturation was approached in coverage of the top 10,000 TCRbeta clonotypes. TCRbeta rarefaction curves did not fully plateau, suggesting under-sequencing or many low-abundance clonotypes.

The sequence was collected from a human donor in good health. The sample was peripheral blood.

The base sequence is TGCGCCAGCAGCTCGGGACAGGGGAATGAACCCCTCCACTTT. Protein translation: CASSSGQGNEPLHF. The rearrangement combines TRBV5-1 with TRBJ1-6; 10 of the junction bases match TRBD1. CDR1 and CDR2, looked up from the germline V gene, are SGHRS and YFSETQ. Its CDR3 holds 14 amino acids, cysteine through phenylalanine. The CDR3 DNA has 42 bases and is translated from base 1. Germline trimming amounts to 3 bases on V and 12 bases on J, with 6 as the count of junction bases outside the gene matches.